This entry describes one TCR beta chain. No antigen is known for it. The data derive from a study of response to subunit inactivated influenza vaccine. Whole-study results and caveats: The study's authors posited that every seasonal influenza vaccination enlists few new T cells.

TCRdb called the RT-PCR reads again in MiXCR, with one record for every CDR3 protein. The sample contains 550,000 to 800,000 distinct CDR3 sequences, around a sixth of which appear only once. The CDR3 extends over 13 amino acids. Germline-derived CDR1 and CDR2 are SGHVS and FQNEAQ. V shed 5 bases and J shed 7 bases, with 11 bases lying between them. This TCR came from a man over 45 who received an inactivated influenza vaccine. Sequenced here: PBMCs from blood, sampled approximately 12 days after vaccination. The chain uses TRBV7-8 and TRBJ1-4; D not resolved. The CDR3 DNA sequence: TGTGCCAGCAGCCCAAGACCGGTTGAAAAACTGTTTTTT. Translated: CASSPRPVEKLFF.